The next 2 T cell receptor beta chains were all read from a single sample in a study of cytomegalovirus exposure and HLA in healthy donors. The PCR had 60 Vbeta and 13 Jbeta primers. Profiling relied on immunoSEQ multiplex PCR, and the TCRdb table lists in-frame clones only, not all of them. The sample records about 140,000 clones, roughly four fifths being singletons. The sequenced sample consisted of PBMCs. The receptor set was obtained from a woman aged 40-49 years in good health and CMV-seronegative.

The CDR3 spells CASSNLQGPNTEAFF. Here the CDR3 DNA reads TGTGCCAGCAGCAACTTACAGGGGCCAAACACTGAAGCTTTCTTT. The V and J genes are TRBV7-9 and TRBJ1-1; 7 bases are a match to TRBD1. CDR1 is SEHNR and CDR2 is FQNEAQ in the germline V gene (reference sequence). V shed 5 bases and J 2 bases; nucleotides not matched to a gene: 8. The CDR3 spans 15 residues. The whole variable domain, filled in from reference TRBV7-9 and TRBJ1-1, reads DTGVSQNPRHKITKRGQNVTFRCDPISEHNRLYWYRQTLGQGPEFLTYFQNEAQLEKSRLLSDRFSAERPKGSFSTLEIQRTEQGDSAMYLCASSNLQGPNTEAFFGQGTRLTVV.

This chain uses TRBV18 with TRBJ2-7; perhaps TRBD1 as D (6 bases). Germline V gene data show CDR1 as KGHSH and CDR2 as LQKENI. Deletions cut 2 bases from V and 3 bases from J, with 17 bases between. The CDR3 is 16 amino acids. The CDR3 sequence: CASSPSIAGVGYEQYF. The CDR3 nucleotides are TGTGCCAGCTCACCAAGTATCGCAGGGGTGGGCTACGAGCAGTACTTC.